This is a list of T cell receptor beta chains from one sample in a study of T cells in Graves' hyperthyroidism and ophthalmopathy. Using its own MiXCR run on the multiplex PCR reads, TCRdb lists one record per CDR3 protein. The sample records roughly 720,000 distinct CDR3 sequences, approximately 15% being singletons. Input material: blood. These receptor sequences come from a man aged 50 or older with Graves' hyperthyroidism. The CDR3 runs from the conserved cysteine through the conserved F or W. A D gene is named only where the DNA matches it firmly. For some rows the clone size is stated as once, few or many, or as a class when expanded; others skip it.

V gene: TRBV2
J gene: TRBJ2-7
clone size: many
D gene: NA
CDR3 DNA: TGTGCCAGCATTGAGGACGTGTCCAACGAGCAGTACTTC
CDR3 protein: CASIEDVSNEQYF

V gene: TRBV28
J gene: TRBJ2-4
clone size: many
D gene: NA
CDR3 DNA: TGTGCCAGCAGTTTAGAAGGCCTGTTGGGCATTCAGTACTTC
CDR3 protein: CASSLEGLLGIQYF

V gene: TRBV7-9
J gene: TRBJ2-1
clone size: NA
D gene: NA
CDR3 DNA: TGTGCCAGCAGCTTAAACCGGGGAACCTACAATGAGCAGTTCTTC
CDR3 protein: CASSLNRGTYNEQFF

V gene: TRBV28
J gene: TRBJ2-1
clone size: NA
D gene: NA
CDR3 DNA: TGTGCCAGCAGCTACAGGGAAGCCTACAATGAGCAGTTCTTC
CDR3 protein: CASSYREAYNEQFF

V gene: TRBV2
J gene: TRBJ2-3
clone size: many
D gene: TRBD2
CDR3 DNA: TGTGCCAGCACGGGGACTAGCGGGAGAGGAGATACGCAGTATTTT
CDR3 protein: CASTGTSGRGDTQYF

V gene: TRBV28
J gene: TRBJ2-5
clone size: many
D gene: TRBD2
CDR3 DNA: TGTGCCAGCAGTTTATACGCGGGGGGCGCACCCCAAGAGACCCAGTACTTC
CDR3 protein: CASSLYAGGAPQETQYF

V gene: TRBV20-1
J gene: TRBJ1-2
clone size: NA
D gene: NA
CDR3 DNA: TGCAGTGCTACCGACGACAGGTCCCCCTATGGCTACACCTTC
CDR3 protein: CSATDDRSPYGYTF

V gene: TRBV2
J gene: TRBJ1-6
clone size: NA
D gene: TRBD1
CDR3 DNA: TGTGCCAGCAGTGGGCCGGGACAGGGGGCTTCACCCCTCCACTTT
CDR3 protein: CASSGPGQGASPLHF

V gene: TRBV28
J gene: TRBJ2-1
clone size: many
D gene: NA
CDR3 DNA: TGTGCCAGCAGTTCGCGGCTAAAGCGCAGTGAGCAGTTCTTC
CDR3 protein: CASSSRLKRSEQFF

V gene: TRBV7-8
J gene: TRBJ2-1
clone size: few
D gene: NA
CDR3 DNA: TGTGCCAGCAGCTTAGGCGGGATTGAGCAGTTCTTC
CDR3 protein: CASSLGGIEQFF

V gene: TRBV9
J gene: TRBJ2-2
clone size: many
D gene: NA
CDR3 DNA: TGTGCCAGCAGCGTCCGAAGAGAGGGGGAGCTGTTTTTT
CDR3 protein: CASSVRREGELFF

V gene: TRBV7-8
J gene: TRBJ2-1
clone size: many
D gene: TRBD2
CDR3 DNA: TGTGCCAGCAGCTTAAGAAAGGGACTAGCGGAGTACAATGAGCAGTTCTTC
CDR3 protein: CASSLRKGLAEYNEQFF

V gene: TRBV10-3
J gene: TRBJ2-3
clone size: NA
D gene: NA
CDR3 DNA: TGTGCCACCGAAGAGGAGGGTCAGAATACGCAGTATTTT
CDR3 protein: CATEEEGQNTQYF

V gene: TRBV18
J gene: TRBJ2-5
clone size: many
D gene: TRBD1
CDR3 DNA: TGTGCCAGCTCAGCAGGGACAGGCGAGACCCAGTACTTC
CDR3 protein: CASSAGTGETQYF

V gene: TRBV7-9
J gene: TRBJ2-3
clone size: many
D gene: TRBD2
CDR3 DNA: TGTGCCAGCAGCTTTCCCCCTACGGGAGGGCCAACAACAGATACGCAGTATTTT
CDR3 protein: CASSFPPTGGPTTDTQYF